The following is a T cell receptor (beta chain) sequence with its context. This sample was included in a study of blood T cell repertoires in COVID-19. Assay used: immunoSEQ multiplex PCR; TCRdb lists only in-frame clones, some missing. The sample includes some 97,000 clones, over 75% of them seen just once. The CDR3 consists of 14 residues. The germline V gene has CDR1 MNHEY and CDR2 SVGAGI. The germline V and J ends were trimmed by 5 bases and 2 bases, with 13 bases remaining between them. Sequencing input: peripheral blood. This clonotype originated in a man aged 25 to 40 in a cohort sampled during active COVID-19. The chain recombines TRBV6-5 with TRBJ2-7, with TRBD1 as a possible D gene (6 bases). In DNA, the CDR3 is TGTGCCAGCAGTATACAGGGTTTCGCCTACGAGCAGTACTTC. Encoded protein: CASSIQGFAYEQYF.